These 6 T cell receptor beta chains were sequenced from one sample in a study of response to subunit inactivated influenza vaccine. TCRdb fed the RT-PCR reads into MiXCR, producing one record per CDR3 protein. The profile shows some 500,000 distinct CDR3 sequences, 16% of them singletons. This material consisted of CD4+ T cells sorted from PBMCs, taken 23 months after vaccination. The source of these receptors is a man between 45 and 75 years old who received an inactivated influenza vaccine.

The DNA for the CDR3 is TGTGCCATCAGTGAGGGGCAGGACAGAATGAACACTGAAGCTTTCTTT. Translation gives CAISEGQDRMNTEAFF. The chain uses TRBV10-3 and TRBJ1-1; maybe TRBD1 (6 bases). Trimming took 2 bases from V and 0 from J, leaving 13 bases between them. The CDR3 spans 16 residues. Germline V gene data show CDR1 as ENHRY and CDR2 as SYGVKD.

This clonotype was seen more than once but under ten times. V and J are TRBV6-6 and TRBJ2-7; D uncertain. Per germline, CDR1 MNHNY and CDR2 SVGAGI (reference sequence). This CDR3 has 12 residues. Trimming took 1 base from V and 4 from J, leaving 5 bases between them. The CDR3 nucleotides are TGTGCCAGCAGTTACTACCCTTACGAGCAGTACTTC. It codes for CASSYYPYEQYF.

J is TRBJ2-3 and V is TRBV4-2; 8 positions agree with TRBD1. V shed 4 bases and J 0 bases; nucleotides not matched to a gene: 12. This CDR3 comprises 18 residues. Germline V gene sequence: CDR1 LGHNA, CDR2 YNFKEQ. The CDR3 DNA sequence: TGTGCCAGCAGCCCGGACAGGGTCCTCTACCCTAGCACAGATACGCAGTATTTT. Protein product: CASSPDRVLYPSTDTQYF.

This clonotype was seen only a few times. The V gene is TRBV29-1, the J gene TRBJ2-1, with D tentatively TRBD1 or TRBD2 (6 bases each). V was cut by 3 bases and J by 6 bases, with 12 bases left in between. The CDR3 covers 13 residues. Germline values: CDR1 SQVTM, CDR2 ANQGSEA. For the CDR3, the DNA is TGCAGCGTTGAGGCCGGGGGCGGCAATGAGCAGTTCTTC. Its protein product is CSVEAGGGNEQFF.

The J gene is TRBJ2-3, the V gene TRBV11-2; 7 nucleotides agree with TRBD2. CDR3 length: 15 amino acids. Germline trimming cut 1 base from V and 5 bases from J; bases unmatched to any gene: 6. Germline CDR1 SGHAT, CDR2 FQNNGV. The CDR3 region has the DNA TGTGCCAGCAGCTTAGCTCAGCGGGGAGGAGATACGCAGTATTTT. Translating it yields CASSLAQRGGDTQYF.

CDR3 in DNA: TGTGCCAGCAGCAGTCCCGGGACAGGGTCCGGAGGAGCTTTCTTT. Its translation is CASSSPGTGSGGAFF. The rearrangement links TRBV7-2 to TRBJ1-1, with TRBD1 matching over 9 bases. V was pared by 5 bases and J by 10 bases, with 14 bases of the junction left unmatched. The length of the CDR3 is 15 residues. The germline V gene encodes CDR1 SGHTA and CDR2 FQGNSA.